Listed here are 11 T cell receptor beta chains from one sample, sequenced in a study of blood T cell repertoires in COVID-19. This table comes from immunoSEQ multiplex PCR, and its TCRdb copy is limited to in-frame clones, with some not included. The repertoire consists of 120,000 or so clones, with 84% occurring once and the leading ten covering roughly an eighth. The sequencing sample was made of peripheral blood. The origin of the receptors is a woman younger than 45 who had recovered from COVID-19.

The chain couples TRBV6-6 to TRBJ1-2; 7 nucleotides match TRBD1. V shed 7 bases, J shed 6 bases, and the junction held 11 bases outside the gene matches. The germline V gene has CDR1 MNHNY and CDR2 SVGAGI (reference sequence). CDR3 length: 14 amino acids. The CDR3: CASTEQGNSDGYTF. In nucleotides, the CDR3 is TGTGCCAGCACCGAACAGGGGAATAGCGATGGCTACACCTTC.

CDR3 nucleotides: TGTGCCAGCGGCCTAGACCGAGATGGCTACACCTTC. Protein: CASGLDRDGYTF. The V and J genes are TRBV6-5 and TRBJ1-2; D is unclear. Trimming removed 8 bases at V and 6 bases at J, with 13 bases between. This CDR3 contains 12 residues. Germline CDR1 MNHEY, CDR2 SVGAGI.

The chain employs TRBV7-9 and TRBJ1-2; tentatively, D is TRBD1 (6 bases). V lost 5 bases to trimming and J lost 8 bases, with 12 bases between them. The CDR3 covers 12 residues. Germline V gives CDR1 SEHNR, CDR2 FQNEAQ (reference sequence). The CDR3 reads CASSPTGIGYTF. The CDR3 coding sequence is TGTGCCAGCAGCCCGACAGGAATCGGCTACACCTTC.

The chain employs TRBV11-2 and TRBJ2-1; the match to TRBD2 covers 10 bases. The V segment lost 5 bases and the J segment 5 bases; nucleotides outside the gene matches: 6. This CDR3 comprises 15 residues. Germline-derived CDR1 and CDR2 are SGHAT and FQNNGV. In DNA, the CDR3 is TGTGCCAGCAGCCCCGAGCGGGGGGGCCACAATGAGCAGTTCTTC. This sequence encodes CASSPERGGHNEQFF.

The CDR3 region has the DNA TGTGCCAGTAGTTCTGGGGACAGAGCAACCTATGGCTACACCTTC. It specifies CASSSGDRATYGYTF. The chain links TRBV19 to TRBJ1-2; 7 nucleotides agree with TRBD1. The CDR3 consists of 15 residues. Unmatched junction bases numbered 10, after V lost 5 bases and J lost 4 bases. The germline gives CDR1 LNHDA, CDR2 SQIVND (reference sequence).

The V call is TRBV19, the J call TRBJ2-1; 12 nucleotides align to TRBD2. Germline CDR1 reads LNHDA; CDR2 reads SQIVND (reference sequence). The ends lost 4 bases at V and 3 bases at J; junction bases unmatched: 10. CDR3 length equals 18 residues. For the CDR3, the DNA is TGTGCCAGTAGTAATCAGACTAGCGGGAGTTTAATCTACAATGAGCAGTTCTTC. This codes for CASSNQTSGSLIYNEQFF.

The rearrangement joins TRBV7-3 to TRBJ2-3; D not resolved. This CDR3 is 16 amino acids long. Looked up from germline, CDR1 is SGHTA and CDR2 is FQGTGA. Trimming removed 0 bases from V and 0 bases from J, with 10 bases in between. The CDR3 loop is CASSLTPRSSTDTQYF. The DNA of the CDR3 is TGTGCCAGCAGCTTAACCCCCCGTTCTAGCACAGATACGCAGTATTTT.

The chain combines TRBV19 with TRBJ2-2, with 10 nucleotides matching TRBD2. This CDR3 has 15 residues. Germline V lookup: CDR1 LNHDA, CDR2 SQIVND (reference sequence). J lost 1 base, V lost 5 bases, and 1 base had no gene match. This CDR3 reads CASSVAGGNTGELFF. In nucleotides, the CDR3 is TGTGCCAGTAGTGTAGCGGGGGGGAACACCGGGGAGCTGTTTTTT.

This chain joins TRBV12-5 and TRBJ2-3; 9 bases line up with TRBD1. The J segment lost 5 bases and the V segment lost 10 bases, leaving 13 bases of the junction unmatched. Germline V lookup: CDR1 LGHNT, CDR2 FRNRAP. This CDR3 has 15 amino acids. CDR3 sequence: CAITNRDRDQDTQYF. Written as DNA, the CDR3 is TGTGCTATCACCAACCGGGACAGGGACCAAGATACGCAGTATTTT.

This clone was seen a single time. The V and J genes are TRBV28 and TRBJ1-3; no reliable D call. The CDR3 runs 12 residues. The V end lost 6 bases, the J end lost 4 bases, and 7 bases lay between the germline ends. CDR1 is MDHEN, CDR2 SYDVKM, per germline. CDR3 residues: CASRVLGNTIYF. The CDR3 coding sequence is TGTGCCAGCAGGGTGCTAGGAAACACCATATATTTT.

The chain couples TRBV7-9 to TRBJ1-2, with 8 bases identical to TRBD1. Germline loops: CDR1 SEHNR, CDR2 FQNEAQ (reference sequence). Trimming removed 6 bases from V and 0 bases from J; junction bases left unmatched: 3. The CDR3 totals 14 residues. The CDR3 sequence is CASSDRGSNYGYTF. The CDR3 coding sequence is TGTGCCAGCAGTGACAGGGGCTCTAACTATGGCTACACCTTC.